These 21 T cell receptor beta chains came from one sample sequenced in a study of T cells after yellow fever vaccination. TCRdb used MiXCR to reprocess the 5' RACE reads, holding one entry per CDR3 protein. The sample consists of about 53,000 distinct CDR3 sequences, 5.7% of them appearing once. The source material was PBMCs, either bulk or a sorted T-cell subset (CD4+, CD8+, memory, or dextramer-sorted; not recorded which), sampled on the day of the yellow fever booster vaccination. These receptors were collected from a man aged 18 to 35 who received the YFV17D yellow fever vaccine.

Many counts were recorded for this clonotype. This chain uses TRBV10-3 with TRBJ2-5, with TRBD2 identical over 7 bases. The CDR3 is made up of 14 amino acids. J gave up 2 bases and V 8 bases, and 8 bases lay outside the gene matches. Germline CDR1 and CDR2: ENHRY and SYGVKD. The CDR3 DNA follows: TGTGCCATCCGTTCCAGCGGGATTCAAGAGACCCAGTACTTC. Translating gives CAIRSSGIQETQYF.

This clonotype was found many times. The V gene is TRBV20-1, the J gene TRBJ1-2; D might be TRBD1 (5 bases). V lost 3 bases and J 4 bases, leaving 12 bases between the germline ends. The CDR3 is made up of 13 amino acids. Germline values: CDR1 DFQATT, CDR2 SNEGSKA (reference sequence). The CDR3 bases are TGCAGTGCTAGCCGGGGCGCGGGCTATGGCTACACCTTC. Residues: CSASRGAGYGYTF.

The genes are TRBV11-1 and TRBJ2-5; the D is unclear. The CDR3 is made up of 15 amino acids. V was trimmed by 1 base and J by 2 bases, leaving 11 bases between them. Germline loops: CDR1 SGHAT, CDR2 FQDESV (reference sequence). CDR3 loop: CASSLVGLAQETQYF. The CDR3 nucleotides read TGTGCCAGCAGCTTAGTCGGGCTCGCACAAGAGACCCAGTACTTC.

In its sample, this clonotype was seen a few times. This chain joins TRBV20-1 and TRBJ1-6; 9 bases fit TRBD1. The germline gives CDR1 DFQATT, CDR2 SNEGSKA (reference sequence). This CDR3 is 20 amino acids long. V shed 3 bases and J 7 bases; nucleotides not matched to a gene: 22. CDR3 sequence (DNA): TGCAGTGCTAGGGACAGGGGCCATTCGGCGCGAGACAAATGGAATTCACCCCTCCACTTT. Its protein is CSARDRGHSARDKWNSPLHF.

This clonotype was detected a few times. The chain has TRBV4-2 and TRBJ1-2, with 8 bases matching TRBD1. The CDR3 consists of 15 residues. V dropped 0 bases and J dropped 8; count of bases not matched to a gene: 8. Germline V gene data show CDR1 as LGHNA and CDR2 as YNFKEQ. CDR3 bases: TGTGCCAGCAGCCAAGACGCAGGACAGGGAGACGGCTACACCTTC. Protein: CASSQDAGQGDGYTF.

This clonotype was seen at least ten times. The chain carries TRBV29-1 and TRBJ2-2, with 8 bases lining up with TRBD1. This CDR3 has 12 residues. J gave up 6 bases and V 6 bases, and 3 bases lay outside the gene matches. Germline CDR1 reads SQVTM; CDR2 reads ANQGSEA. CDR3 amino acids: CSVGTGAGELFF. As DNA, the CDR3 is TGCAGCGTAGGGACAGGAGCCGGGGAGCTGTTTTTT.

V is TRBV9 and J is TRBJ2-5, with 9 bases that match TRBD1. CDR3 length: 16 amino acids. The J segment lost 5 bases and the V segment lost 3 bases, leaving 11 bases of the junction unmatched. The V gene's germline CDR1 is SGDLS and CDR2 YYNGEE. CDR3 sequence reads: CASSAGTGKKLETQYF. For the CDR3, the DNA is TGTGCCAGCAGCGCCGGGACAGGGAAGAAGCTGGAGACCCAGTACTTC.

This clonotype was recorded many times. The V gene is TRBV24-1, the J gene TRBJ2-1; no firm D call. V was trimmed by 3 bases and J by 9 bases, leaving 11 bases between them. This CDR3 has 13 residues. Looked up from germline, CDR1 is KGHDR and CDR2 is SFDVKD. CDR3 sequence reads: CATSDTAPGEQFF. CDR3 nucleotide sequence: TGTGCCACCAGTGATACAGCCCCTGGTGAGCAGTTCTTC.

This clonotype was detected many times. This sequence joins TRBV4-2 and TRBJ1-1; 9 nucleotides line up with TRBD1. Germline V gives CDR1 LGHNA, CDR2 YNFKEQ. The CDR3 totals 12 residues. With 4 bases clipped from V and 8 bases from J, the junction kept 2 bases outside the gene matches. DNA for the CDR3: TGTGCCAGCAGCCCGGGGACAGGGGAAGCTTTCTTT. It encodes CASSPGTGEAFF.

This clonotype occurred many times. The gene calls are TRBV29-1 and TRBJ2-5, with 9 bases aligning to TRBD2. From germline, CDR1 is SQVTM and CDR2 ANQGSEA. J gave up 6 bases and V 4 bases, and 3 bases lay outside the gene matches. The CDR3 has 12 residues. CDR3 loop: CSVVSGGQTQYF. CDR3 coding DNA: TGCAGCGTTGTTAGCGGGGGCCAGACCCAGTACTTC.

The chain couples TRBV15 to TRBJ1-4; TRBD1 matches at 8 bases. The germline CDR1 and CDR2 sequences are LNHNV and YYDKDF (reference sequence). V lost 0 bases and J lost 8; bases outside the gene matches: 2. CDR3 length equals 14 residues. CDR3 DNA sequence: TGTGCCACCAGCAGAGATAGGACAGGGGAAAAACTGTTTTTT. Translating it yields CATSRDRTGEKLFF.

The V and J genes are TRBV19 and TRBJ1-1, with 7 bases fitting TRBD1. Germline CDR1 and CDR2: LNHDA and SQIVND (reference sequence). V lost 5 bases and J lost 1; bases outside the gene matches: 7. The CDR3 totals 15 residues. Written as DNA, the CDR3 is TGTGCCAGTAGTTGGACAGGTGGGACGAACACTGAAGCTTTCTTT. Protein product: CASSWTGGTNTEAFF. The full variable domain, completed using reference TRBV19 and TRBJ1-1, is DGGITQSPKYLFRKEGQNVTLSCEQNLNHDAMYWYRQDPGQGLRLIYYSQIVNDFQKGDIAEGYSVSREKKESFPLTVTSAQKNPTAFYLCASSWTGGTNTEAFFGQGTRLTVV.

This clonotype was found a few times. V usage is TRBV7-9 and J usage is TRBJ2-5; no firm D call. The germline CDR1 and CDR2 sequences are SEHNR and FQNEAQ (reference sequence). Trimming took off 2 bases at V and 1 base at J, with 8 bases between the two ends. The CDR3 extends over 14 amino acids. DNA of the CDR3: TGTGCCAGCAGCTTACATAATTTCCAAGAGACCCAGTACTTC. Translation: CASSLHNFQETQYF.

This clonotype has at least ten counts. This chain uses TRBV21-1 with TRBJ2-7; the D call TRBD1 from the table was never checked on the DNA. TRBV21-1 is noted as a pseudogene. The CDR3 consists of 16 residues. The CDR3 nucleotides read TGTGCCAGCAGCAATCTTGACGGGGGAACACACTACGAGCAGTACGTC. It specifies CASSNLDGGTHYEQYV.

This clonotype was found many times. V and J are TRBV7-9 and TRBJ2-7; no clear D. The germline V and J ends were trimmed by 5 bases and 9 bases, with 17 bases remaining between them. The CDR3 has 13 amino acids. Looked up from germline, CDR1 is SEHNR and CDR2 is FQNEAQ (reference sequence). CDR3 sequence: CASSARFGPGQYF. The CDR3 region has the DNA TGTGCCAGCAGCGCGCGATTCGGTCCCGGGCAGTACTTC.

The table lists this clonotype with a few counts. J is TRBJ2-3 and V is TRBV27; D is ambiguous. In germline, CDR1 is MNHEY, CDR2 SMNVEV (reference sequence). The CDR3 runs to 13 residues. With 6 bases removed from V and 4 bases from J, the gap between germline ends came to 11 bases. CDR3: CASRFFGADTQYF. Here the CDR3 DNA reads TGTGCCAGCAGATTTTTTGGGGCAGATACGCAGTATTTT.

This clonotype was observed a handful of times. This chain connects TRBV6-5 to TRBJ1-1; TRBD1 matches 10 bases. The V segment lost 2 bases and the J segment 2 bases; nucleotides outside the gene matches: 2. Germline CDR1 reads MNHEY; CDR2 reads SVGAGI. The CDR3 contains 15 residues. In DNA form, the CDR3 reads TGTGCCAGCAGTTACGGGACAGGGGATAACACTGAAGCTTTCTTT. It translates to CASSYGTGDNTEAFF.

The chain has TRBV5-1 and TRBJ2-3; D remains unclear. Germline V gene data show CDR1 as SGHRS and CDR2 as YFSETQ. The CDR3 loop spans 14 amino acids. V shed 5 bases and J shed 0 bases, with 10 bases lying between them. The CDR3 reads CASRPLGSTDTQYF. CDR3 in DNA: TGCGCCAGCAGACCTTTGGGGAGCACAGATACGCAGTATTTT.

The chain employs TRBV4-3 and TRBJ2-1, with TRBD1 identical over 8 bases. CDR1 and CDR2 from the germline V gene are LGHNA and YSLEER. V dropped 1 base and J dropped 5; count of bases not matched to a gene: 19. The CDR3 consists of 20 residues. The CDR3 spells CASSQGILSDRGIPDNEQFF. The CDR3 nucleotides are TGCGCCAGCAGCCAAGGAATTTTGTCCGACAGGGGTATCCCCGACAATGAGCAGTTCTTC.

The V gene is TRBV7-2, the J gene TRBJ1-2; D may be TRBD1 (5 bases). CDR3 length: 14 residues. Germline V lookup: CDR1 SGHTA, CDR2 FQGNSA. V was clipped by 1 base and J by 5 bases, with 11 bases between them. The CDR3 loop is CASSLVRQSYGYTF. As DNA, the CDR3 is TGTGCCAGCAGCTTAGTCCGACAGAGTTATGGCTACACCTTC.

This clonotype was seen ten or more times. The rearrangement links TRBV20-1 to TRBJ2-3; 8 nucleotides match TRBD2. The length of the CDR3 is 13 residues. Germline CDR1 reads DFQATT; CDR2 reads SNEGSKA (reference sequence). Germline trimming cut 6 bases from V and 2 bases from J; bases unmatched to any gene: 4. In DNA, the CDR3 is TGCAGTGCCCCGGGGGGGTCCACAGATACGCAGTATTTT. It yields the protein CSAPGGSTDTQYF.